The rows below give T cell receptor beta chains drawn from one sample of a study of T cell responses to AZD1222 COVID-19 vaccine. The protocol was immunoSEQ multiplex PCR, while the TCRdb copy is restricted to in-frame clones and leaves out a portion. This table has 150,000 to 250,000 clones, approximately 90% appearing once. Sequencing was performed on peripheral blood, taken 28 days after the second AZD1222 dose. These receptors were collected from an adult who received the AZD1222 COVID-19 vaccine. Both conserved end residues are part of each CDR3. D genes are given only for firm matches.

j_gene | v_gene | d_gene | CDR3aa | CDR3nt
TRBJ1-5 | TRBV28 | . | CASSLARAYNQPQHF | TGTGCCAGCAGCCTTGCCCGGGCATACAATCAGCCCCAGCATTTT
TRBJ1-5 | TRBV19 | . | CASSIERGAPGNQPQHF | TGTGCCAGTAGTATAGAACGGGGGGCTCCGGGCAATCAGCCCCAGCATTTT
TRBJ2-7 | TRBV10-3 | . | CATSGGVEQYF | TGTGCCACCTCAGGAGGGGTCGAGCAGTACTTC
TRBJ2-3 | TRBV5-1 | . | CASSSPAGNTDTQYF | TGCGCCAGCAGCTCGCCCGCGGGGAATACAGATACGCAGTATTTT
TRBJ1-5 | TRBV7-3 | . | CARGTQGNQPQHF | TGTGCCAGGGGCACCCAGGGCAATCAGCCCCAGCATTTT
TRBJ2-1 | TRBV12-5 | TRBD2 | CASGLSRTSGRLYEQFF | TGTGCTAGTGGTTTGTCTCGAACTAGCGGGAGGCTCTATGAGCAGTTCTTC
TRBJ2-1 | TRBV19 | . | CASSIVRSGEQFF | TGTGCCAGTAGTATAGTACGATCGGGCGAGCAGTTCTTC
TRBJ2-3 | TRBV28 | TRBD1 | CASWTGLELNTQYF | TGTGCCAGTTGGACAGGGTTAGAATTGAATACGCAGTATTTT
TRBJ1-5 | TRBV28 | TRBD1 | CASSSTTGVGNQPQHF | TGTGCCAGCAGTTCAACTACAGGGGTCGGCAATCAGCCCCAGCATTTT
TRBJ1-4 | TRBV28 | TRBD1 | CASSLDPDRDEKLFF | TGTGCCAGCAGTTTAGATCCGGACAGGGATGAAAAACTGTTTTTT
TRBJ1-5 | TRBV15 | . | CATSRTGFGNQPQHF | TGTGCCACCAGCAGAACGGGTTTCGGCAATCAGCCCCAGCATTTT
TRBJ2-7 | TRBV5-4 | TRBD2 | CASSAPGLAGGSYEQYF | TGTGCCAGCAGCGCCCCGGGACTAGCGGGAGGATCCTACGAGCAGTACTTC
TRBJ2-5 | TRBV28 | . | CASSAGRQETQYF | TGTGCCAGCAGTGCGGGCCGTCAAGAGACCCAGTACTTC